This TCR beta chain was sequenced in a study of CD8 T cells in Susac syndrome. Per germline, CDR1 MNHEY and CDR2 SMNVEV (reference sequence). This CDR3 contains 13 residues. Trimming pared 2 bases from V and 8 bases from J, leaving 12 bases between. RNA, at roughly 0.45 to 1 ug, was reverse transcribed with random hexamers. TCRdb reprocessed the immunoSEQ multiplex PCR reads with MiXCR, giving one entry per CDR3 protein. The sample holds 330,000 or so distinct CDR3 sequences, about nine tenths seen once. The rearrangement uses TRBV27 and TRBJ1-1; D perhaps matches TRBD1 (5 bases). This receptor was taken from a human donor with multiple sclerosis. The sample was CD8+ T cells from PBMCs. CDR3 in DNA: TGTGCCAGCAGTTTACTCCCCCGGGGGGAAGCTTTCTTT. Its protein product is CASSLLPRGEAFF.